This TCR beta chain emerged from a study of HIV-infected patients and healthy controls. TCRdb re-called the 5' RACE reads with MiXCR, one entry per CDR3 protein. The sample carries 60,000 to 75,000 distinct CDR3 sequences, roughly 16% recorded once. With 1 base removed from V and 6 bases from J, the gap between germline ends came to 10 bases. The germline V gene encodes CDR1 KGHSH and CDR2 LQKENI. The length of the CDR3 is 13 residues. This TCR was sampled from a human donor in good health. Specimen: CD4+ T cells from blood. The chain has TRBV18 and TRBJ2-7; possibly TRBD1 for D (5 bases). The CDR3 DNA reads as TGTGCCAGCTCACCACTATTGCAGGGCGAGCAGTACTTC. Encoded protein: CASSPLLQGEQYF.